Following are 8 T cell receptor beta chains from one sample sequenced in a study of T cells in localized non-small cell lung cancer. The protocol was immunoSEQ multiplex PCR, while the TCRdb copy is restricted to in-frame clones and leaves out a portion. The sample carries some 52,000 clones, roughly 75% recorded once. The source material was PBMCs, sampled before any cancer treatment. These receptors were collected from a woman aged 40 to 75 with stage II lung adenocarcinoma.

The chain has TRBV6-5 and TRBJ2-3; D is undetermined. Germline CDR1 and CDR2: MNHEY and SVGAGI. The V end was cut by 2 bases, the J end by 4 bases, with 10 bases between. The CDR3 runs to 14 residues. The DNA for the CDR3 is TGTGCCAGCAGTTACGTAGGTGATGCAGATACGCAGTATTTT. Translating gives CASSYVGDADTQYF.

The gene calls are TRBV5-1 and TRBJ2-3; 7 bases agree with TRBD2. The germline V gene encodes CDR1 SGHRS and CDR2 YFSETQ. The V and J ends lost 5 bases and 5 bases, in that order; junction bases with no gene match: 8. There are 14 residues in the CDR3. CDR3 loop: CASRDQRGLDTQYF. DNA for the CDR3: TGCGCCAGCAGGGACCAGCGGGGATTAGATACGCAGTATTTT.

The CDR3 DNA sequence: TGTGCCAGCAGTCTCAGCAGGAACACTGAAGCTTTCTTT. The encoded protein is CASSLSRNTEAFF. The rearrangement uses TRBV27 and TRBJ1-1; unclear D gene. This CDR3 comprises 13 residues. Per germline, CDR1 MNHEY and CDR2 SMNVEV (reference sequence). Trimming pared 5 bases from V and 1 base from J, leaving 8 bases between.

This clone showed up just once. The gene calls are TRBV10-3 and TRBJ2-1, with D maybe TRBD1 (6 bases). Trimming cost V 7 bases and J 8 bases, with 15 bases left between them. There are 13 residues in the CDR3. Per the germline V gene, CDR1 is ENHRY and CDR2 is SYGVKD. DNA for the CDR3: TGTGCCATCACCCAGGGGTCCATTGATGAGCAGTTCTTC. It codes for CAITQGSIDEQFF.

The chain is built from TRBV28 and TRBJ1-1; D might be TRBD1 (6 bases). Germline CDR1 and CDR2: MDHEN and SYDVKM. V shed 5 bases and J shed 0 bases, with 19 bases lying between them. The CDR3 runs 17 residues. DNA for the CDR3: TGTGCCAGCAGTCCCATCCTACCGGGGGGCATGAACACTGAAGCTTTCTTT. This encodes CASSPILPGGMNTEAFF.

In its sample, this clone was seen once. The CDR3 DNA reads as TGCGCCAGCAGTGAGGATCCGGCGGGGGGGCGGGATACGCAGTATTTT. This sequence encodes CASSEDPAGGRDTQYF. V gene TRBV10-1 combines with J gene TRBJ2-3; 9 bases are shared with TRBD2. V shed 2 bases, J shed 6 bases, and the junction held 9 bases outside the gene matches. The CDR3 is made up of 16 amino acids. CDR1 is WNHNN and CDR2 is SYGVQD in the germline V gene (reference sequence).

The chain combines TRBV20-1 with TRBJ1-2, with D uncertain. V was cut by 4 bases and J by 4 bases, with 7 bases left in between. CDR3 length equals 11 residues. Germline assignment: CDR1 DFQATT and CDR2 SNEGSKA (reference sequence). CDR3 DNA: TGCAGTGCTACGGACGGCTATGGCTACACCTTC. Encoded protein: CSATDGYGYTF.

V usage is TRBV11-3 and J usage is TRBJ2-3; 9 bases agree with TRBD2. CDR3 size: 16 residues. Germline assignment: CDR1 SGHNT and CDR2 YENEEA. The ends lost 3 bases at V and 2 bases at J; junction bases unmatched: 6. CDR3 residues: CASSLGGGGITDTQYF. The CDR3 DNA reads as TGTGCCAGCAGCTTGGGCGGGGGGGGAATCACAGATACGCAGTATTTT.